This T cell receptor beta chain was observed in a study of T cell responses to AZD1222 COVID-19 vaccine. Turning to the study itself: Some second doses came at about 4 weeks and others at about 12 weeks; these were pooled.

The germline V gene has CDR1 MNHEY and CDR2 SVGEGT. This CDR3 has 15 amino acids. J gave up 4 bases and V 5 bases, and 8 bases lay outside the gene matches. The protocol was immunoSEQ multiplex PCR, while the TCRdb copy is restricted to in-frame clones and leaves out a portion. Here the sample spans tens of thousands of clones, roughly 85% being singletons. The input for sequencing was peripheral blood, taken on day 0 of AZD1222 vaccination. The V call is TRBV6-2 or TRBV6-3, the J call TRBJ2-1, with TRBD2 matching over 7 bases. This TCR came from an adult in good health. The DNA of the CDR3 is TGTGCCAGCAGTGCCGCCGGGGGGAGGTACAATGAGCAGTTCTTC. Amino acids: CASSAAGGRYNEQFF.